The clone carrying this TCR beta chain was detected only a few times. Its cognate antigen is unknown. This record belongs to a study of shared clonotypes between healthy human individuals. The method was immunoSEQ multiplex PCR; TCRdb's version includes in-frame clones alone and lacks a portion of them. The data hold roughly 680,000 clones, with just under 75% observed a single time. Study-level findings and limits: Sampling covered nothing but blood. Tissue TCR repertoires likely differ from those found in blood.

The CDR3 has 15 residues. CDR1 and CDR2 from the germline V gene are SGHVS and FQNEAQ. V lost 2 bases to trimming and J lost 3 bases, with 14 bases between them. This sequence was found in a woman aged 25 to 45 in good health. The chain uses TRBV7-8 and TRBJ2-7; D is possibly TRBD1 (6 bases). Sequencing used memory CD4+ T cells sorted from blood. Subset reported: CD45RA-negative fraction. This chain's CDR3 is CASSLFSEGGYEQYF. In DNA form, the CDR3 reads TGTGCCAGCAGCTTATTTAGCGAAGGGGGCTACGAGCAGTACTTC.